This paragraph reports one T cell receptor beta chain. The sample belongs to a study of blood T cell repertoires in COVID-19. The table came from immunoSEQ multiplex PCR; TCRdb's copy has only in-frame clones and leaves some out. Altogether around 460,000 clones are present, roughly 89% being singletons, with the ten largest covering 0.65% to 1%. The germline V gene has CDR1 SEHNR and CDR2 FQNEAQ (reference sequence). This CDR3 is built from 13 residues. The J segment lost 2 bases and the V segment lost 11 bases, leaving 5 bases of the junction unmatched. The material sequenced was peripheral blood. This receptor was obtained from a man between 18 and 29 years old with COVID-19, enrolled during active disease. The gene calls are TRBV7-9 and TRBJ1-4; 7 nucleotides line up with TRBD1. The CDR3 region is CAGGGQTNEKLFF. The CDR3 coding sequence is TGTGCCGGAGGGGGCCAGACTAATGAAAAACTGTTTTTT.